Below, 22 T cell receptor beta chains from the same sample are listed, as sequenced in a study of shared clonotypes between healthy human individuals. Data came from immunoSEQ multiplex PCR; TCRdb stores just in-frame clones and leaves some out. Among 700,000 to 950,000 clones listed, about 97% were seen once. It was CD45RO-negative cells, positively selected for CCR7, that made up naive CD8 cells, with terminally differentiated effector memory CD45RA+ cells excluded. Sequencing was performed on naive CD8+ T cells sorted from blood. Receptor source: a man aged 25-45 years in good health.

The genes are TRBV7-9 and TRBJ1-5; D is possibly TRBD1 (6 bases). Germline CDR1 SEHNR, CDR2 FQNEAQ (reference sequence). The length of the CDR3 is 18 residues. The ends were cut back, 1 base at V and 0 bases at J, with 16 bases in the middle. The CDR3 protein is CASSLVPGQEFSNQPQHF. In DNA, the CDR3 is TGTGCCAGCAGCTTAGTACCGGGACAAGAATTTAGCAATCAGCCCCAGCATTTT. The entire variable domain, with the rest obtained from reference TRBV7-9 and TRBJ1-5, is as follows: DTGVSQNPRHKITKRGQNVTFRCDPISEHNRLYWYRQTLGQGPEFLTYFQNEAQLEKSRLLSDRFSAERPKGSFSTLEIQRTEQGDSAMYLCASSLVPGQEFSNQPQHFGDGTRLSIL.

This chain uses TRBV7-9 with TRBJ2-7; possibly TRBD2 for D (6 bases). This CDR3 has 14 amino acids. Trimming removed 1 base at V and 1 base at J, with 8 bases between. From germline, CDR1 is SEHNR and CDR2 FQNEAQ (reference sequence). The CDR3 nucleotides read TGTGCCAGCAGCTTAGGCGGGGAATCCTACGAGCAGTACTTC. Translating it yields CASSLGGESYEQYF.

V is TRBV27 and J is TRBJ2-3, with TRBD1 matching over 7 bases. The J segment lost 6 bases and the V segment lost 4 bases, leaving 7 bases of the junction unmatched. Germline V gives CDR1 MNHEY, CDR2 SMNVEV (reference sequence). The CDR3 sequence is 14 residues long. CDR3 DNA: TGTGCCAGCAGTTCGACAGGGCTGGGGGATACGCAGTATTTT. Protein product: CASSSTGLGDTQYF.

The CDR3 loop reads CSVVRQGVGEQYF. CDR3 coding DNA: TGCAGCGTTGTGCGACAGGGGGTTGGCGAGCAGTACTTC. The rearrangement uses TRBV29-1 and TRBJ2-7, with 9 bases matching TRBD1. CDR3 length: 13 amino acids. With V trimmed by 4 bases and J by 6 bases, 7 bases remained unmatched. Per germline, CDR1 SQVTM and CDR2 ANQGSEA.

V is TRBV10-2 and J is TRBJ2-7; TRBD2 aligns across 10 bases. After removal of 8 bases from V and 9 bases from J, the junction contained 7 bases not matched to a gene. The V gene's germline CDR1 is WSHSY and CDR2 SAAADI. The CDR3 spans 12 residues. The CDR3 spells CASASGSSRQYF. The CDR3 nucleotides read TGCGCCAGCGCTAGCGGGAGCTCGCGGCAGTACTTC.

The chain has TRBV27 and TRBJ2-7; 7 bases agree with TRBD1. Germline lookup yields CDR1 MNHEY and CDR2 SMNVEV (reference sequence). The CDR3 runs to 18 residues. Trimming removed 1 base from V and 4 bases from J; junction bases left unmatched: 16. The CDR3 is CASSLYRGHPHSRYEQYF. The CDR3 DNA is TGTGCCAGCAGTTTATACAGGGGTCATCCCCACTCCCGTTACGAGCAGTACTTC.

The chain recombines TRBV7-9 with TRBJ2-1, with TRBD1 as a possible D gene (6 bases). Trimming left V 5 bases short and J 7 bases short, with 15 bases between. This CDR3 contains 14 residues. Germline V gene sequence: CDR1 SEHNR, CDR2 FQNEAQ (reference sequence). The CDR3 DNA reads as TGTGCCAGCAGCCTTGACAGGTTCGGTAATGAGCAGTTCTTC. Encoded protein: CASSLDRFGNEQFF.

This chain joins TRBV7-9 and TRBJ1-2; D is uncertain. The V gene lost 3 bases and the J gene lost 6 bases, with 11 bases spanning the gap. Germline assignment: CDR1 SEHNR and CDR2 FQNEAQ (reference sequence). The CDR3 has 13 amino acids. The CDR3 bases are TGTGCCAGCAGCTTCCATCTGAGGGATGGCTACACCTTC. Translation gives CASSFHLRDGYTF.

V usage is TRBV5-4 and J usage is TRBJ2-5; the D gene could be TRBD1 or TRBD2 (6 bases each). This CDR3 comprises 14 residues. The germline V gene has CDR1 SGHNT and CDR2 YYREEE (reference sequence). Trimming took 9 bases from V and 3 from J, leaving 18 bases between them. This CDR3 reads CAISPGGREETQYF. The CDR3 DNA sequence: TGTGCCATCTCCCCTGGGGGGCGGGAAGAGACCCAGTACTTC.

The chain has TRBV29-1 and TRBJ2-1; D unresolved. V lost 0 bases and J lost 0, with 18 bases in between. CDR1 and CDR2 from the germline V gene are SQVTM and ANQGSEA. The CDR3 totals 18 residues. The CDR3 here is CSVEDPLAGPGSYNEQFF. Written as DNA, the CDR3 is TGCAGCGTTGAAGATCCCCTCGCTGGGCCGGGCTCCTACAATGAGCAGTTCTTC.

The chain uses TRBV28 and TRBJ2-7; the match to TRBD1 covers 9 bases. V was clipped by 5 bases and J by 4 bases; unmatched bases: 12. Germline lookup yields CDR1 MDHEN and CDR2 SYDVKM. CDR3 length: 16 residues. This CDR3 reads CASSPRDRAAGYEQYF. The CDR3 region has the DNA TGTGCCAGCAGTCCGAGGGACAGGGCGGCGGGGTACGAGCAGTACTTC.

The CDR3 protein is CASTTAKVSYEQYF. The CDR3 DNA sequence: TGTGCCAGCACTACGGCCAAAGTCTCCTACGAGCAGTACTTC. The chain employs TRBV28 and TRBJ2-7; D remains unclear. CDR3 length equals 14 residues. V was shortened by 7 bases and J by 0 bases, with 13 bases between the two germline ends. Germline V gene data show CDR1 as MDHEN and CDR2 as SYDVKM.

This chain connects TRBV29-1 to TRBJ2-7, with a tentative D call TRBD1 (5 bases). The CDR3 contains 11 residues. The V and J ends lost 3 bases and 6 bases respectively, with 9 bases between them. Germline CDR1 is SQVTM and CDR2 is ANQGSEA. The CDR3 DNA is TGCAGCGTTGACAGGGAAGGCGAGCAGTACTTC. Its translation: CSVDREGEQYF.

The CDR3 sequence is CATLPGWSGTEAFF. The CDR3 nucleotides are TGTGCCACCCTCCCGGGCTGGAGTGGTACTGAAGCTTTCTTT. The chain is built from TRBV28 and TRBJ1-1; no definite D call. CDR1 and CDR2 from the germline V gene are MDHEN and SYDVKM. V was clipped by 10 bases and J by 5 bases, with 20 bases between them. The CDR3 is 14 amino acids.

The chain joins TRBV7-3 to TRBJ2-7, with D perhaps matching TRBD1 (5 bases). Per germline, CDR1 SGHTA and CDR2 FQGTGA. The CDR3 totals 15 residues. V lost 3 bases to trimming and J lost 1 base, with 13 bases between them. This CDR3 reads CASSFSPGPSYEQYF. The CDR3, as DNA: TGTGCCAGCAGCTTTTCCCCAGGGCCTTCCTACGAGCAGTACTTC.

This clone was detected only once. V usage is TRBV27 and J usage is TRBJ2-3, with D unresolved. Per the germline V gene, CDR1 is MNHEY and CDR2 is SMNVEV (reference sequence). There are 10 residues in the CDR3. The V and J ends lost 10 bases and 8 bases respectively, with 10 bases between them. The CDR3 DNA follows: TGTGCCACCCTAGTCCTTACGCAGTATTTT. Translating it yields CATLVLTQYF.

The chain links TRBV19 to TRBJ2-7; the D is unclear. V dropped 5 bases and J dropped 3 bases, with 11 bases sitting between them. The CDR3 sequence is 13 residues long. CDR1 is LNHDA, CDR2 SQIVND, per germline (reference sequence). This CDR3 reads CASSWSKSYEQYF. CDR3 DNA: TGTGCCAGTAGTTGGAGTAAGAGCTACGAGCAGTACTTC.

The chain carries TRBV2 and TRBJ1-1; possible D gene TRBD1, 6 bases. The germline V and J ends were trimmed by 6 bases and 6 bases, with 11 bases remaining between them. Germline V lookup: CDR1 SNHLY, CDR2 FYNNEI. The CDR3 sequence is 12 residues long. The CDR3 DNA is TGTGCCAGCAGGACCGACAGGCCTGAAGCTTTCTTT. Its protein product is CASRTDRPEAFF.

This chain links TRBV7-9 with TRBJ2-1; weak D call: TRBD2 (6 bases). Germline loops: CDR1 SEHNR, CDR2 FQNEAQ (reference sequence). V was pared by 5 bases and J by 9 bases, with 14 bases between. CDR3 length: 13 amino acids. The CDR3 region has the DNA TGTGCCAGCAGCCCTCGACTAGTCAGTGAGCAGTTCTTC. It specifies CASSPRLVSEQFF.

The sample holds one count of this clone. V gene TRBV27 combines with J gene TRBJ1-5, with a tentative D call TRBD1 (5 bases). CDR3 length: 18 amino acids. V lost 7 bases and J 3 bases, leaving 25 bases between the germline ends. Germline V lookup: CDR1 MNHEY, CDR2 SMNVEV (reference sequence). The CDR3 region has the DNA TGTGCCAGCACATCTATATCTACAGGTAGCGGCATCAATCAGCCCCAGCATTTT. Translated, it gives CASTSISTGSGINQPQHF.

This chain connects TRBV7-2 to TRBJ2-2; 9 bases are shared with TRBD1. CDR1 and CDR2 from the germline V gene are SGHTA and FQGNSA. The CDR3 is 16 amino acids. Trimming removed 5 bases from V and 4 bases from J; junction bases left unmatched: 8. CDR3 sequence: CASSVWTGDGTGELFF. The DNA for the CDR3 is TGTGCCAGCAGCGTATGGACAGGGGATGGCACCGGGGAGCTGTTTTTT.

The V call is TRBV11-2, the J call TRBJ1-2, with D tentatively TRBD1 (5 bases). Per germline, CDR1 SGHAT and CDR2 FQNNGV. V was shortened by 4 bases and J by 6 bases, with 18 bases between the two germline ends. This CDR3 comprises 15 residues. The DNA of the CDR3 is TGTGCCAGCAGCTCCCTTGCAGGGAGATTACATGGCTACACCTTC. Its translation: CASSSLAGRLHGYTF.